These T cell receptor beta chains were read from a single sample in a study of identifying expanded T cells in peripheral blood. The method was immunoSEQ multiplex PCR; TCRdb's version includes in-frame clones alone and lacks a portion of them. The sample includes approximately 140,000 clones, about 88% of them seen just once. Specimen: blood. All receptors come from a person between 18 and 69 years old in good health. CDR3s include the opening cysteine and the closing phenylalanine or tryptophan. D genes are given only for firm matches. Only some rows state a clone size, as once, few, many or a class for expanded clones.

-	-	TRBV4-3	TRBJ2-5	TGCGCCAGCAGCCAAGAACTTAAGGTTTGGGAGACCCAGTACTTC	CASSQELKVWETQYF
TRBD1	-	TRBV19	TRBJ1-2	TGTGCCAGTATCCACCGGTTAGGACAGGACTTTTATGGCTACACCTTC	CASIHRLGQDFYGYTF
-	-	TRBV19	TRBJ1-2	TGTGCCAGTAGTATTTTAGGTCGTCAATCCCATGGCTACACCTTC	CASSILGRQSHGYTF
TRBD1	-	TRBV7-9	TRBJ2-7	TGTGCCAGCAGCCCAGGACAGGGGGCCTACGAGCAGTACTTC	CASSPGQGAYEQYF
-	-	TRBV7-3	TRBJ2-2	TGTGCCAGCAGCCAAAAGAACTCCGGGGAGCTGTTTTTT	CASSQKNSGELFF
-	-	TRBV7-2	TRBJ2-3	TGTGCCAGCGGTATCAGGGGTACAGATACGCAGTATTTT	CASGIRGTDTQYF
-	-	TRBV19	TRBJ2-5	TGTGCCAGTAGTATTCTCGACGGTTTCCAAGAGACCCAGTACTTC	CASSILDGFQETQYF
-	-	TRBV11-2	TRBJ2-3	TGTGCCAGCAGCTTGAGGTACCTCACAGATACGCAGTATTTT	CASSLRYLTDTQYF
-	-	TRBV19	TRBJ1-5	TGTGCCAGTAAAGGGACGGGGCAGCCCCAGCATTTT	CASKGTGQPQHF
-	-	TRBV9	TRBJ2-1	TGTGCCAGCAGCGTAGGACACCTAGACAATGAGCAGTTCTTC	CASSVGHLDNEQFF
TRBD2	-	TRBV10-1	TRBJ2-7	TGCGCCAGCAGTGAGTCAGCGGGGAACGAGCAGTACTTC	CASSESAGNEQYF
-	-	TRBV19	TRBJ1-1	TGTGCCAGTAGTATTGCAGGGGAAGCTTTCTTT	CASSIAGEAFF
-	-	TRBV7-9	TRBJ2-5	TGTGCCAGCGAAAGAGGGGAGACCCAGTACTTC	CASERGETQYF
-	few	TRBV13	TRBJ2-7	TGTGCCAGCAGTTCGAGCTCCTACGAGCAGTACTTC	CASSSSSYEQYF
-	once	TRBV10-1	TRBJ2-2	TGCGCCAGCAGCACAGGGTACACCGGGGAGCTGTTTTTT	CASSTGYTGELFF
-	-	TRBV7-9	TRBJ2-5	TGTGCCAGCAGCTTAGATGGCAGGGAGACCCAGTACTTC	CASSLDGRETQYF
-	few	TRBV25-1	TRBJ1-2	TGTGCCAGCAGTGTTACGGGTGGGGTAGGCTACACCTTC	CASSVTGGVGYTF
-	-	TRBV6-6	TRBJ1-6	TGTGCCAGCACCTCTCGGAGCTCCTATAATTCACCCCTCCACTTT	CASTSRSSYNSPLHF
TRBD2	-	TRBV28	TRBJ2-1	TGTGCCAGCAGTTTAACTAGCGGGAGCTCCTACAATGAGCAGTTCTTC	CASSLTSGSSYNEQFF
-	-	TRBV18	TRBJ2-4	TGTGCCAGCTCACCTACGACACCATCCGCACTCATAGCCAAAAACATTCAGTACTTC	CASSPTTPSALIAKNIQYF
-	-	TRBV5-1	TRBJ2-3	TGCGCCAGCAGCACTACCTTGCGGGGAGGCACAGATACGCAGTATTTT	CASSTTLRGGTDTQYF
-	-	TRBV7-9	TRBJ1-2	TGTGCCAGCAGCTTATCAGGGGCCTCGAACTATGGCTACACCTTC	CASSLSGASNYGYTF
-	-	TRBV6-1	TRBJ1-5	TGTGCCAGCAGGGGGCTTAGCGATAGCAATCAGCCCCAGCATTTT	CASRGLSDSNQPQHF
-	few	TRBV6-5	TRBJ1-5	TGTGCCAGCAGTAACAGACAGAGCAATCAGCCCCAGCATTTT	CASSNRQSNQPQHF
-	-	TRBV6-5	TRBJ1-2	TGTGCCAGCAGTTACTCTCAGACAGATTATGGCTACACCTTC	CASSYSQTDYGYTF